A single sample gave rise to the 15 T cell receptor beta chains below, sequenced in a study of T cells in Graves' hyperthyroidism and ophthalmopathy. From RNA transcripts, TCR beta CDR3 regions were amplified. HTBI primers were the set used in a first-round RT-PCR of the TCR CDR3. TCRdb reprocessed the multiplex PCR reads with MiXCR, giving one entry per CDR3 protein. Of hundreds of thousands of distinct CDR3 sequences detected, more than 45% appear once; the ten largest clones hold just over 8%. The source material was peripheral blood or thyroid tissue (not recorded which). The receptors originated from a woman under 30 with Graves' hyperthyroidism.

The chain is built from TRBV10-3 and TRBJ1-6, with 8 bases fitting TRBD1. From germline, CDR1 is ENHRY and CDR2 SYGVKD. The CDR3 has 13 residues. Trimming at V came to 4 bases and at J to 10 bases, leaving 3 bases not matched to a gene. The CDR3 is CAISATGASPLHF. DNA of the CDR3: TGTGCCATCAGTGCGACAGGGGCGTCACCCCTCCACTTT.

The chain combines TRBV11-1 with TRBJ2-5; TRBD2 agrees at 11 bases. V lost 5 bases and J lost 4; bases outside the gene matches: 6. Germline V gene data show CDR1 as SGHAT and CDR2 as FQDESV (reference sequence). The CDR3 totals 15 residues. CDR3 DNA: TGTGCCAGCAGCAGTGATCTAGCGGGAGGAGAGACCCAGTACTTC. Translated, it gives CASSSDLAGGETQYF.

This clonotype was counted many times. This rearrangement joins TRBV20-1 to TRBJ2-5, with D perhaps TRBD1 or TRBD2 (5 bases each). This CDR3 is 14 amino acids long. V lost 3 bases, J lost 5 bases, and 16 bases lay in between. Germline V gene sequence: CDR1 DFQATT, CDR2 SNEGSKA (reference sequence). The CDR3 coding sequence is TGCAGTGCTAGTCACTCCGGGACGATGGAGACCCAGTACTTC. Amino acids: CSASHSGTMETQYF.

V gene TRBV9 combines with J gene TRBJ2-7; TRBD2 matches at 8 bases. The V and J ends lost 4 bases and 3 bases, in that order; junction bases with no gene match: 6. The CDR3 runs to 14 residues. In germline, CDR1 is SGDLS, CDR2 YYNGEE. The CDR3 reads CASSLAGPYYEQYF. CDR3 sequence (DNA): TGTGCCAGCAGCTTAGCGGGACCCTACTACGAGCAGTACTTC.

The chain links TRBV10-1 to TRBJ1-2, with TRBD1 matching 10 bases. V was clipped by 10 bases and J by 2 bases; unmatched bases: 7. The CDR3 contains 14 residues. The germline V gene has CDR1 WNHNN and CDR2 SYGVQD (reference sequence). The CDR3 DNA is TGCGCCATCCCACCGGGACAGGGGAACTATGGCTACACCTTC. Protein sequence: CAIPPGQGNYGYTF.

The V call is TRBV7-6, the J call TRBJ2-3; TRBD2 agrees at 12 bases. The junction had 3 bases not matched to a gene; V was cut back by 0 bases and J by 5 bases. The CDR3 consists of 16 residues. Germline lookup yields CDR1 SGHVS and CDR2 FNYEAQ. CDR3: CASSLAQTSGRDTQYF. In DNA form, the CDR3 reads TGTGCCAGCAGCTTAGCGCAGACTAGCGGGAGAGATACGCAGTATTTT.

The V call is TRBV19, the J call TRBJ2-5; D ambiguous. Germline values: CDR1 LNHDA, CDR2 SQIVND (reference sequence). Deletions cut 6 bases from V and 2 bases from J, with 10 bases between. There are 13 residues in the CDR3. This CDR3 reads CASRQAGQETQYF. Written as DNA, the CDR3 is TGTGCCAGTAGGCAGGCCGGACAAGAGACCCAGTACTTC.

This sequence joins TRBV11-2 and TRBJ2-7, with D tentatively TRBD2 (7 bases). The length of the CDR3 is 15 residues. V was pared by 10 bases and J by 1 base, with 20 bases between. Germline-derived CDR1 and CDR2 are SGHAT and FQNNGV. The CDR3 reads CATFGAGHPSYEQYF. CDR3 sequence (DNA): TGTGCCACCTTCGGAGCGGGACACCCTTCCTACGAGCAGTACTTC.

This clonotype appeared a few times. The CDR3 sequence: CASSERTGGPGELFF. DNA of the CDR3: TGTGCCAGCAGCGAAAGGACAGGGGGCCCCGGGGAGCTGTTTTTT. The chain recombines TRBV7-3 with TRBJ2-2, with 11 bases matching TRBD1. The trim removed 5 bases at V and 6 bases at J, leaving 5 bases unmatched. The germline gives CDR1 SGHTA, CDR2 FQGTGA. This CDR3 spans 15 amino acids.

The rearrangement uses TRBV5-1 and TRBJ2-2; TRBD2 aligns across 10 bases. From germline, CDR1 is SGHRS and CDR2 YFSETQ. The length of the CDR3 is 14 residues. Trimming at V came to 2 bases and at J to 6 bases, leaving 1 base not matched to a gene. The DNA of the CDR3 is TGCGCCAGCAGCTTCGGACTAGCGGCCGGGGAGCTGTTTTTT. Its protein is CASSFGLAAGELFF.

The chain uses TRBV20-1 and TRBJ1-1; 9 nucleotides line up with TRBD1. The CDR3 loop spans 13 amino acids. Germline lookup yields CDR1 DFQATT and CDR2 SNEGSKA (reference sequence). V shed 8 bases and J 1 base; nucleotides not matched to a gene: 5. The CDR3 spells CSLTGQGNTEAFF. Written as DNA, the CDR3 is TGCAGTTTAACGGGACAGGGGAACACTGAAGCTTTCTTT.

The chain joins TRBV20-1 to TRBJ2-7; 13 nucleotides align to TRBD2. The DNA end is more similar to TRBJ2-1, so the J call may be wrong. The CDR3 spans 15 residues. The germline CDR1 and CDR2 sequences are DFQATT and SNEGSKA (reference sequence). The CDR3 sequence is CSASSGTSGNNEQFF. CDR3 nucleotides: TGCAGTGCTTCCTCCGGGACTAGCGGGAACAATGAGCAGTTCTTC.

This clonotype has a count of ten or more. The CDR3 bases are TGTGCCAGCAGCTTTGAGGGGGCAAAAAACACCTTC. Its protein is CASSFEGAKNTF. The chain has TRBV7-8 and TRBJ1-2, with 7 bases aligning to TRBD1. The germline V gene has CDR1 SGHVS and CDR2 FQNEAQ. V lost 3 bases, J lost 12 bases, and 7 bases stayed unmatched. The CDR3 length is 12 residues.

The chain links TRBV6-1 to TRBJ1-1; unclear D gene. V lost 10 bases to trimming and J lost 4 bases, with 7 bases between them. This CDR3 region has 10 residues. CDR1 and CDR2 (germline): MNHNS, SASEGT. DNA for the CDR3: TGTGCCATAGCCGTCACTGAAGCTTTCTTT. This codes for CAIAVTEAFF.

As to this clonotype: This clone may be a read error of a much larger clone one base away. This sequence joins TRBV6-4 and TRBJ1-1; no definite D call. The germline CDR1 and CDR2 sequences are MRHNA and SNTAGT. The CDR3 consists of 11 residues. V dropped 2 bases and J dropped 8 bases, with 6 bases sitting between them. The CDR3 DNA reads TGTGCCAGCAGTGACCCTGGGGAAGCTTTCTTT. Amino acid sequence: CASSDPGEAFF.